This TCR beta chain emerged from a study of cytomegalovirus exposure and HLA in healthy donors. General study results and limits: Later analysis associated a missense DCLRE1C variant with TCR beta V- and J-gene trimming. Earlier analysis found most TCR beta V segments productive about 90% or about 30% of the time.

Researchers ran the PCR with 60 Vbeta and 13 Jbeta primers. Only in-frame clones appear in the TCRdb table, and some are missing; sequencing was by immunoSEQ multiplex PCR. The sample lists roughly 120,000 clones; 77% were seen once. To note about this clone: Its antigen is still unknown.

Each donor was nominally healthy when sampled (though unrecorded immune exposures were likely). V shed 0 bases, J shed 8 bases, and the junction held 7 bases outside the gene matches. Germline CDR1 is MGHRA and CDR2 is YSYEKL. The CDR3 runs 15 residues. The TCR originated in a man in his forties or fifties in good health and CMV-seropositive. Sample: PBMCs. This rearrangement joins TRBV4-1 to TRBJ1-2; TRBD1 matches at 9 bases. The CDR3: CASSQDPQGARGYTF. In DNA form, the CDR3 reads TGCGCCAGCAGCCAAGATCCACAGGGGGCGCGGGGCTACACCTTC.